Listed here is a single TCR beta chain. The CDR3 totals 15 residues. Germline-derived CDR1 and CDR2 are SGHRS and YFSETQ. The ends lost 4 bases at V and 2 bases at J; junction bases unmatched: 5. The data derive from a study of blood T cell repertoires in COVID-19. Some clones are missing from TCRdb's copy, which holds only in-frame ones; the method was immunoSEQ multiplex PCR. This table has about 36,000 clones, approximately 78% appearing once. The chain uses TRBV5-1 and TRBJ2-7; TRBD2 matches at 11 bases. Sequences were obtained from peripheral blood. The sequence derives from a human donor in a cohort sampled during active or convalescent COVID-19. The donor label of this sample is uncertain. The CDR3 DNA reads TGCGCCAGCAGCCTAGGGACTAGCGGTACCTACGAGCAGTACTTC. This codes for CASSLGTSGTYEQYF.